The subject of this entry is one T cell receptor (beta chain). Its matching antigen is unknown. This record comes from a study of cytomegalovirus exposure and HLA in healthy donors. Regarding the study as a whole: DRB1 showed the most TCR associations and HLA-C the fewest in a later analysis, as rates varied by HLA locus.

The germline CDR1 and CDR2 sequences are LNHDA and SQIVND (reference sequence). The CDR3 has 16 residues. Trimming removed 7 bases from V and 6 bases from J; junction bases left unmatched: 12. PCR employed 60 Vbeta and 13 Jbeta primers. TCRdb's table, derived via immunoSEQ multiplex PCR, lists solely in-frame clones and lacks some. The sample lists approximately 190,000 clones; over 75% were seen once. The chain links TRBV19 to TRBJ1-5; 10 bases line up with TRBD1. The receptor comes from a man aged 50 to 60 in good health and CMV-seronegative. The material sequenced was PBMCs. The CDR3 protein is CASTPSRTGGVQPQHF. The CDR3 bases are TGTGCCAGTACCCCCTCGCGGACAGGGGGGGTTCAGCCCCAGCATTTT. The complete variable domain, with remaining parts taken from reference TRBV19 and TRBJ1-5, reads DGGITQSPKYLFRKEGQNVTLSCEQNLNHDAMYWYRQDPGQGLRLIYYSQIVNDFQKGDIAEGYSVSREKKESFPLTVTSAQKNPTAFYLCASTPSRTGGVQPQHFGDGTRLSIL.